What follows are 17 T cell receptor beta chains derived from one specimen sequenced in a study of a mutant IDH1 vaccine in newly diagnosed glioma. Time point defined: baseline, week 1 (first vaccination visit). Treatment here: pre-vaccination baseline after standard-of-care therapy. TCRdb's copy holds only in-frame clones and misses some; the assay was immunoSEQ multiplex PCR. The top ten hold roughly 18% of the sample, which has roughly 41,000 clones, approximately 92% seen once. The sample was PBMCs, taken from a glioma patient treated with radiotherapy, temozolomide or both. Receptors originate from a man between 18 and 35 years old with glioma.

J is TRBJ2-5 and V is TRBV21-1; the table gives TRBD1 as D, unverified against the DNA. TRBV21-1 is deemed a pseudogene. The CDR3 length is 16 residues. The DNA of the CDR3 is TGTGCCAGCAGCCAAGATTTTACAGGGTGGCAAGAGACCCAGTACTTC. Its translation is CASSQDFTGWQETQYF.

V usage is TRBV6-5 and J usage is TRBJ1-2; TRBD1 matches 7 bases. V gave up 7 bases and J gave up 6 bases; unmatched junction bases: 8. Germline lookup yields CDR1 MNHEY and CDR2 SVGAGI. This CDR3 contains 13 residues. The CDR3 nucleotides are TGTGCCAGCACCTTTGGTCAGGGGGATGGCTACACCTTC. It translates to CASTFGQGDGYTF.

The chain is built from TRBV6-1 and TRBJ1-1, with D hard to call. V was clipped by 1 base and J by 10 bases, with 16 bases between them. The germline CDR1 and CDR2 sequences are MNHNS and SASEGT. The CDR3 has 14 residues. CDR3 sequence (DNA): TGTGCCAGCAGTGAAGGTGGGCCGAGGTTGGGAGCTTTCTTT. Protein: CASSEGGPRLGAFF.

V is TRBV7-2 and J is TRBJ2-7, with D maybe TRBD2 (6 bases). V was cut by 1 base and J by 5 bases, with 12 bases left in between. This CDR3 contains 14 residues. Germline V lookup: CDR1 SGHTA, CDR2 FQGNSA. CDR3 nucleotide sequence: TGTGCCAGCAGCTTAGGGTGGGGAGGACACGAGCAGTACTTC. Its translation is CASSLGWGGHEQYF.

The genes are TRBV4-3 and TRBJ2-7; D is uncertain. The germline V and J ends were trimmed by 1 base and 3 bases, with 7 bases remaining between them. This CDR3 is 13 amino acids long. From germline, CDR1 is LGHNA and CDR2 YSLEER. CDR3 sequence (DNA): TGCGCCAGCAGCCAAGCCCTCCTCTACGAGCAGTACTTC. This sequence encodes CASSQALLYEQYF.

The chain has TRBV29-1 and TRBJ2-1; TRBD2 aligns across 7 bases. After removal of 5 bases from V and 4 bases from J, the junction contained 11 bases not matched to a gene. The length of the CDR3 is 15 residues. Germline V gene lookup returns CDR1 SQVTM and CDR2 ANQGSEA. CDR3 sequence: CSVFSGSSGYNEQFF. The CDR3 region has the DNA TGCAGCGTTTTCTCAGGGTCTAGCGGATACAATGAGCAGTTCTTC.

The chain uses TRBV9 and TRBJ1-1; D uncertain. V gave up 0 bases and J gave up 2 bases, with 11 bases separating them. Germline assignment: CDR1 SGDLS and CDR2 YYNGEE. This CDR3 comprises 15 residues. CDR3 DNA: TGTGCCAGCAGCGTAGGGGTAACTGAAAACACTGAAGCTTTCTTT. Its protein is CASSVGVTENTEAFF.

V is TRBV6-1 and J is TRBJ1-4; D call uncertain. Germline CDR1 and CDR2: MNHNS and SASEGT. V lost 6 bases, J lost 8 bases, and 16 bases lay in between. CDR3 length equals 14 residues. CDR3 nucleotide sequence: TGTGCCAGCAGCGCATGGGGATACACGGAAAAACTGTTTTTT. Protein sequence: CASSAWGYTEKLFF.

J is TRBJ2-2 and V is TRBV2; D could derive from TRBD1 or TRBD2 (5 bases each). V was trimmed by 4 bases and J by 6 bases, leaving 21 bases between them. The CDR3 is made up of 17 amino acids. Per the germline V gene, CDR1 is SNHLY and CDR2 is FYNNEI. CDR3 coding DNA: TGTGCCAGCAGTGGGGCCAGGGTGGGACGGCGTGCCGGGGAGCTGTTTTTT. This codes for CASSGARVGRRAGELFF.

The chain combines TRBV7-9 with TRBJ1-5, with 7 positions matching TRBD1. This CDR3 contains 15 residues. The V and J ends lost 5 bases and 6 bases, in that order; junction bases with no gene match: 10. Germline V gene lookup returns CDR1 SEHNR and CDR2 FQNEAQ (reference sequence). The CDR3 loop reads CASSDDRAIGQPQHF. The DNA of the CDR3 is TGTGCCAGCAGCGACGACAGGGCAATTGGTCAGCCCCAGCATTTT.

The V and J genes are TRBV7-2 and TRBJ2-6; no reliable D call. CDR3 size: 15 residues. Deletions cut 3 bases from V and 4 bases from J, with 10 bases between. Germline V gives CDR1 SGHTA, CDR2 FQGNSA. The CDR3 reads CASSFGPAGANVLTF. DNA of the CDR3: TGTGCCAGCAGCTTTGGGCCGGCCGGGGCCAACGTCCTGACTTTC.

The CDR3 loop reads CASSQDGRGNNYGYTF. In nucleotides, the CDR3 is TGCGCCAGCAGCCAAGATGGCAGGGGGAATAACTATGGCTACACCTTC. This sequence joins TRBV4-1 and TRBJ1-2; 7 positions match TRBD1. Losses at the gene ends were 0 bases for V and 1 base for J; bases not matched to a gene: 5. Germline V gene sequence: CDR1 MGHRA, CDR2 YSYEKL. The CDR3 loop spans 16 amino acids.

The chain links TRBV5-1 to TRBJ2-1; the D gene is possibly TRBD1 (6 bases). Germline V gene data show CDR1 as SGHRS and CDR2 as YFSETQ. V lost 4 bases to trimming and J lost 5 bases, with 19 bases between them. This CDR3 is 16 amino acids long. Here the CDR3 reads CASSTSTGYQDNEQFF. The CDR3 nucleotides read TGCGCCAGCAGCACCTCAACAGGGTATCAGGACAATGAGCAGTTCTTC.

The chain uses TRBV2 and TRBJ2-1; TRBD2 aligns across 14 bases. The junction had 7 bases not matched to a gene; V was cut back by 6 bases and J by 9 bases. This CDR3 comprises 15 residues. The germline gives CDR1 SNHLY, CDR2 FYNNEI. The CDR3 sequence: CASSRLAGGFGEQFF. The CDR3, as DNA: TGTGCCAGCAGCCGACTAGCGGGAGGGTTTGGTGAGCAGTTCTTC.

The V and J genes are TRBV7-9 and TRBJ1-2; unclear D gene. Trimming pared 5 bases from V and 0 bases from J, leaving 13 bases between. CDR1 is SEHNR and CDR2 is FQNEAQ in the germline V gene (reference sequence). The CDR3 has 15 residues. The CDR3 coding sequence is TGTGCCAGCAGCCCCGGATATGACACTAACTATGGCTACACCTTC. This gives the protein CASSPGYDTNYGYTF.

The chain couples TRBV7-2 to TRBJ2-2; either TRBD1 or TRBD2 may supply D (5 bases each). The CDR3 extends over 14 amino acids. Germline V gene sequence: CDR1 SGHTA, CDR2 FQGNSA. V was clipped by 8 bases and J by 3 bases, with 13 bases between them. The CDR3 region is CASRHRGDTGELFF. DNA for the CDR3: TGTGCCAGCCGCCATCGAGGGGACACCGGGGAGCTGTTTTTT.

CDR3 in amino acids: CAWSPNRAEAFF. The CDR3 coding sequence is TGTGCCTGGAGTCCTAACAGGGCTGAAGCTTTCTTT. The V gene is TRBV30, the J gene TRBJ1-1, with D maybe TRBD1 (6 bases). The V gene's germline CDR1 is GTSNPN and CDR2 SVGIG (reference sequence). This CDR3 comprises 12 residues. Trimming removed 2 bases at V and 6 bases at J, with 10 bases between. Full variable domain (outside the CDR3, taken from reference TRBV30 and TRBJ1-1): SQTIHQWPATLVQPVGSPLSLECTVEGTSNPNLYWYRQAAGRGLQLLFYSVGIGQISSEVPQNLSASRPQDRQFILSSKKLLLSDSGFYLCAWSPNRAEAFFGQGTRLTVV.